The 24 T cell receptor beta chains below were found in one sample sequenced in a study of T cell responses to AZD1222 COVID-19 vaccine. Generated by immunoSEQ multiplex PCR, the TCRdb table keeps only in-frame clones and is missing some. Of roughly 70,000 clones listed, around 82% were seen once; the top ten hold about 6.1%. The sample was peripheral blood, taken 28 days after the second AZD1222 dose. These receptors all stem from an adult who received the AZD1222 COVID-19 vaccine.

Written as DNA, the CDR3 is TGTGCCAGCAGCCCCCGGCGCGACCAAGAGACCCAGTACTTC. Its translation is CASSPRRDQETQYF. V is TRBV13 and J is TRBJ2-5; the D is unclear. The V end was cut by 5 bases, the J end by 0 bases, with 10 bases between. The CDR3 is 14 residues long. Germline V gene sequence: CDR1 PRHDT, CDR2 FYEKMQ (reference sequence). Combining the CDR3 with reference TRBV13 and TRBJ2-5 gives the whole variable domain AAGVIQSPRHLIKEKRETATLKCYPIPRHDTVYWYQQGPGQDPQFLISFYEKMQSDKGSIPDRFSAQQFSDYHSELNMSSLELGDSALYFCASSPRRDQETQYFGPGTRLLVL.

This clone was seen a handful of times. V and J are TRBV12-3 or TRBV12-4 and TRBJ1-1; D gene ambiguous. The CDR3 totals 13 residues. Trimming pared 11 bases from V and 6 bases from J, leaving 19 bases between. The CDR3 DNA sequence: TGTGCCTCCCACCCGCCAGGATCCCCTGAAGCTTTCTTT. Its protein is CASHPPGSPEAFF.

In DNA form, the CDR3 reads TGTGCCAGCAGCTTGGGTTGGGCAGGGTTAGGGCCAGGTCAGCCCCAGCATTTT. This translates into CASSLGWAGLGPGQPQHF. This sequence joins TRBV5-5 and TRBJ1-5; D possibly corresponds to TRBD1 (5 bases). The CDR3 consists of 18 residues. The germline gives CDR1 SGHKS, CDR2 YYEKEE (reference sequence). The V end lost 0 bases, the J end lost 6 bases, and 22 bases lay between the germline ends.

The chain links TRBV11-3 to TRBJ1-1; no clear D. Germline loops: CDR1 SGHNT, CDR2 YENEEA. The CDR3 contains 14 residues. The ends were cut back, 1 base at V and 4 bases at J, with 10 bases in the middle. The CDR3 region is CASSLGEGGTEAFF. CDR3 sequence (DNA): TGTGCCAGCAGCTTAGGGGAAGGAGGCACTGAAGCTTTCTTT.

The rearrangement links TRBV5-5 to TRBJ2-3; 11 positions agree with TRBD2. Germline V lookup: CDR1 SGHKS, CDR2 YYEKEE (reference sequence). The CDR3 loop spans 15 amino acids. After removal of 5 bases from V and 5 bases from J, the junction contained 7 bases not matched to a gene. CDR3 sequence: CASRSTSGGEDTQYF. For the CDR3, the DNA is TGTGCCAGCAGGTCTACTAGCGGGGGTGAAGATACGCAGTATTTT. Full variable domain (remainder filled in from reference TRBV5-5 and TRBJ2-3): DAGVTQSPTHLIKTRGQQVTLRCSPISGHKSVSWYQQVLGQGPQFIFQYYEKEERGRGNFPDRFSARQFPNYSSELNVNALLLGDSALYLCASRSTSGGEDTQYFGPGTRLTVL.

CDR3 DNA sequence: TGTGCCAGTAGTAAACGACAGGGAGAAGCCTACGAGCAGTACTTC. It is translated as CASSKRQGEAYEQYF. V gene TRBV19 combines with J gene TRBJ2-7, with 7 bases lining up with TRBD1. CDR3 length equals 15 residues. The germline CDR1 and CDR2 sequences are LNHDA and SQIVND (reference sequence). The V gene end was trimmed by 4 bases and the J gene end by 2 bases; junction bases not matched to a gene: 8.

The chain is built from TRBV7-9 and TRBJ2-1, with 9 bases aligning to TRBD2. V lost 7 bases to trimming and J lost 8 bases; unmatched junction nucleotides: 9. The CDR3 loop spans 14 amino acids. Germline V gene lookup returns CDR1 SEHNR and CDR2 FQNEAQ (reference sequence). For the CDR3, the DNA is TGTGCCAGCATCTCGCTAGCGGGGATCTATGAGCAGTTCTTC. This sequence encodes CASISLAGIYEQFF. Using reference TRBV7-9 and TRBJ2-1 for the parts outside the CDR3, the full variable domain is DTGVSQNPRHKITKRGQNVTFRCDPISEHNRLYWYRQTLGQGPEFLTYFQNEAQLEKSRLLSDRFSAERPKGSFSTLEIQRTEQGDSAMYLCASISLAGIYEQFFGPGTRLTVL.

V and J are TRBV20-1 and TRBJ2-3; D uncertain. Trimming removed 6 bases at V and 8 bases at J, with 12 bases between. Per the germline V gene, CDR1 is DFQATT and CDR2 is SNEGSKA (reference sequence). CDR3 length: 11 amino acids. The CDR3 DNA is TGCAGTGCGCCTCTAGGCGGTACGCAGTATTTT. Protein sequence: CSAPLGGTQYF.

In its sample, this clone was seen once. The V and J genes are TRBV2 and TRBJ2-5; the D call may be TRBD1 or TRBD2 (5 bases each). Germline CDR1 is SNHLY and CDR2 is FYNNEI. The CDR3 is 15 residues long. Between the trimmed V and J ends, which lost 4 bases and 2 bases, there was a span of 14 bases. CDR3 region: CASSAEGLRQETQYF. DNA for the CDR3: TGTGCCAGCAGTGCAGAGGGGCTCCGGCAAGAGACCCAGTACTTC. The full variable domain, rest sourced from reference TRBV2 and TRBJ2-5, is EPEVTQTPSHQVTQMGQEVILRCVPISNHLYFYWYRQILGQKVEFLVSFYNNEISEKSEIFDDQFSVERPDGSNFTLKIRSTKLEDSAMYFCASSAEGLRQETQYFGPGTRLLVL.

The J gene is TRBJ2-2, the V gene TRBV5-4; D is unresolved. The CDR3 sequence is 15 residues long. V dropped 3 bases and J dropped 4 bases, with 13 bases sitting between them. Germline CDR1 reads SGHNT; CDR2 reads YYREEE (reference sequence). CDR3 nucleotides: TGTGCCAGCAGCTCCCCCTCCGGCGCCACCGGGGAGCTGTTTTTT. Protein product: CASSSPSGATGELFF.

This rearrangement joins TRBV7-6 to TRBJ1-1; the match to TRBD1 covers 8 bases. J lost 2 bases, V lost 3 bases, and 11 bases had no gene match. CDR1 is SGHVS and CDR2 is FNYEAQ in the germline V gene. The CDR3 is 17 residues long. The CDR3 coding sequence is TGTGCCAGCAGCTTGAGTCAGGGGGCAGTATTAAACACTGAAGCTTTCTTT. Its translation: CASSLSQGAVLNTEAFF.

The V gene is TRBV29-1, the J gene TRBJ1-2, with D perhaps matching TRBD1 (5 bases). CDR1 is SQVTM, CDR2 ANQGSEA, per germline. The CDR3 extends over 12 amino acids. V shed 3 bases and J shed 2 bases, with 7 bases lying between them. CDR3 in amino acids: CSVEDNNYGYTF. CDR3 bases: TGCAGCGTTGAGGACAACAACTATGGCTACACCTTC.

Points on this clone: The same CDR3 is also encoded by other DNA sequences in this sample. This rearrangement joins TRBV4-1 to TRBJ2-2; 9 bases agree with TRBD2. Germline CDR1 MGHRA, CDR2 YSYEKL. This CDR3 contains 16 residues. V gave up 1 base and J gave up 0 bases; unmatched junction bases: 0. This chain's CDR3 is CASSQASGANTGELFF. The CDR3 DNA reads as TGCGCCAGCAGCCAAGCTAGCGGGGCGAACACCGGGGAGCTGTTTTTT.

This sequence joins TRBV10-3 and TRBJ2-3, with 11 bases that match TRBD2. CDR3 length: 17 residues. CDR1 and CDR2 (germline): ENHRY, SYGVKD. J gave up 6 bases and V 5 bases, and 13 bases lay outside the gene matches. The CDR3 nucleotides read TGTGCCATCAGTTTCCAGGTAGCGGGGGGGCCGGGTGATACGCAGTATTTT. This codes for CAISFQVAGGPGDTQYF.

This chain uses TRBV3-1 (or the pseudogene TRBV3-2) with TRBJ2-1; 11 bases map to TRBD2. The junction had 3 bases not matched to a gene; V was cut back by 3 bases and J by 2 bases. The germline V gene has CDR1 LGHDT and CDR2 YNNKEL (reference sequence). The CDR3 covers 16 residues. The DNA of the CDR3 is TGTGCCAGCAGCCACCTAGCGGGGGGTCCCTACAATGAGCAGTTCTTC. Residues: CASSHLAGGPYNEQFF.

The chain has TRBV11-1 and TRBJ2-3, with D possibly being TRBD2 (6 bases). The CDR3 totals 16 residues. Germline-derived CDR1 and CDR2 are SGHAT and FQDESV (reference sequence). Trimming cost V 3 bases and J 3 bases, with 16 bases left between them. In nucleotides, the CDR3 is TGTGCCAGCAGCTTCGATTACGGGAGAGAAACAGATACGCAGTATTTT. Translating gives CASSFDYGRETDTQYF. Variable domain in full (rest from reference TRBV11-1 and TRBJ2-3): EAEVAQSPRYKITEKSQAVAFWCDPISGHATLYWYRQILGQGPELLVQFQDESVVDDSQLPKDRFSAERLKGVDSTLKIQPAELGDSAMYLCASSFDYGRETDTQYFGPGTRLTVL.

Concerning this clone itself: The identical CDR3 is also encoded by other nucleotide sequences in the sample. This sequence joins TRBV7-2 and TRBJ2-5; 7 bases are shared with TRBD2. The germline CDR1 and CDR2 sequences are SGHTA and FQGNSA. V dropped 3 bases and J dropped 5; count of bases not matched to a gene: 3. This CDR3 contains 13 residues. CDR3 sequence: CASSFAGEETQYF. CDR3 nucleotide sequence: TGTGCCAGCAGCTTTGCGGGGGAGGAGACCCAGTACTTC.

The genes are TRBV19 and TRBJ2-1; 10 nucleotides agree with TRBD1. The V segment lost 5 bases and the J segment 5 bases; nucleotides outside the gene matches: 9. Germline values: CDR1 LNHDA, CDR2 SQIVND (reference sequence). This CDR3 has 16 amino acids. Here the CDR3 reads CASSRARTGGHNEQFF. The CDR3 coding sequence is TGTGCCAGTAGTCGGGCCCGGACAGGGGGTCACAATGAGCAGTTCTTC.

The V gene is TRBV7-9, the J gene TRBJ1-1; no definite D call. In germline, CDR1 is SEHNR, CDR2 FQNEAQ (reference sequence). This CDR3 spans 12 amino acids. Trimming removed 6 bases at V and 4 bases at J, with 9 bases between. Here the CDR3 DNA reads TGTGCCAGCAGTCCATTGCGCACTGAAGCTTTCTTT. As protein: CASSPLRTEAFF.

This clone was detected only a few times. In DNA form, the CDR3 reads TGTGCCAGCAGCGCGAGGGACGAGGGAGCAGATACGCAGTATTTT. Encoded protein: CASSARDEGADTQYF. V usage is TRBV9 and J usage is TRBJ2-3; the D gene could be TRBD1 or TRBD2 (5 bases each). The CDR3 contains 15 residues. V gave up 3 bases and J gave up 4 bases, with 15 bases separating them. Germline CDR1 and CDR2: SGDLS and YYNGEE.

This sequence joins TRBV6-5 and TRBJ1-6; possible D gene TRBD1, 5 bases. Germline-derived CDR1 and CDR2 are MNHEY and SVGAGI. V was shortened by 8 bases and J by 4 bases, with 15 bases between the two germline ends. This CDR3 contains 15 residues. CDR3 bases: TGTGCCAGCCTCCGAGACAGACAATATAATTCACCCCTCCACTTT. Protein sequence: CASLRDRQYNSPLHF.

The chain combines TRBV14 with TRBJ2-3; D gene uncertain. The CDR3 is made up of 15 amino acids. The V gene's germline CDR1 is SGHDN and CDR2 FVKESK. Trimming took 6 bases from V and 0 from J, leaving 13 bases between them. The CDR3 protein is CASRRGLSSTDTQYF. The CDR3 DNA follows: TGTGCCAGCAGGAGAGGCCTTTCTAGCACAGATACGCAGTATTTT.

The chain recombines TRBV4-2 with TRBJ1-6; D gene ambiguous. The V end was cut by 0 bases, the J end by 8 bases, with 11 bases between. CDR3 length: 15 residues. Germline values: CDR1 LGHNA, CDR2 YNFKEQ. CDR3 nucleotide sequence: TGTGCCAGCAGCCAAGATCCGGCCAGCGATTCACCCCTCCACTTT. Amino acid sequence: CASSQDPASDSPLHF.

For this clone: This same CDR3 is encoded by further DNA sequences in the sample. The chain is built from TRBV10-3 and TRBJ1-2; TRBD1 might be the D (6 bases). This CDR3 contains 14 residues. Trimming cost V 0 bases and J 5 bases, with 10 bases left between them. Germline lookup yields CDR1 ENHRY and CDR2 SYGVKD. CDR3 nucleotides: TGTGCCATCAGTGAGTCGGGGGGCAATTATGGCTACACCTTC. Translating gives CAISESGGNYGYTF.